Listed here is a single TCR beta chain. No antigen is known for it. No DNA is shown, since the ends of the CDR3 on it are uncertain; the CDR3 is the one TCRdb lists. TCR beta VDJ and CDR3 were profiled, and genomic DNA was the template. TCRdb fed the reads into MiXCR, producing one record per CDR3 protein. The table records 100,000 to 130,000 distinct CDR3 sequences, roughly 51% of them present only once. These data originate in a study of CD8+CD57+ T cells in acquired aplastic anemia. Study as a whole: Each DNA sample taken from sorted CD4+ and CD8+ cells came to about 3 ug on average. Average CD4+ read depth in healthy donors was 10 million to 12 million reads.

The CDR3 contains 14 residues when both ends are counted. The germline CDR1 and CDR2 sequences are SQVTM and ANQGSEA. The study's findings and limits: Patients and controls shared twenty-nine CD8+ CDR3 sequences. In CD8+ cells, Simpson's diversity showed no significant difference between patients and controls.

The genes are TRBV29-1 and TRBJ1-1; the table's D call, TRBD1, has no DNA check behind it. The source material was sorted CD4+, CD8+, or CD8+CD57+ T cells (not recorded which) from PBMCs. The TCR sequence derives from a human donor in good health, serving as a control. CDR3 in amino acids: CSVGRGTVGTEASF.